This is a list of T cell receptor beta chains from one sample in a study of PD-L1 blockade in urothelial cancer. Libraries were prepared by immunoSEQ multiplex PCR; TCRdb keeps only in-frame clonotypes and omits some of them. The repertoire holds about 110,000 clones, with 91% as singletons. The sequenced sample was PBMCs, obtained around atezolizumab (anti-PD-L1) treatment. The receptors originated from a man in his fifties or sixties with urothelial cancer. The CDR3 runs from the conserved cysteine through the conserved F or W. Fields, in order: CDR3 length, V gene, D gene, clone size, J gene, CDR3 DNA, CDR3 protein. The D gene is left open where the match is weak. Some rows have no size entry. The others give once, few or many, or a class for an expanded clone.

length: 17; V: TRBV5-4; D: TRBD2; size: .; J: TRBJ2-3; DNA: TGTGCCAGCAGCTTGGCCGGTGCTAGCGGGAGGAGAGATACGCAGTATTTT; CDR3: CASSLAGASGRRDTQYF
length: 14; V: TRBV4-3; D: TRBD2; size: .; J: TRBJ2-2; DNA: TGCGCCAGCCGGGGGGGAGGAAACACCGGGGAGCTGTTTTTT; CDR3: CASRGGGNTGELFF
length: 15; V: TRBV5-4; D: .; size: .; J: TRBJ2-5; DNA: TGTGCCAGCAGCTCATCCGGGACTCCACAAGAGACCCAGTACTTC; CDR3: CASSSSGTPQETQYF
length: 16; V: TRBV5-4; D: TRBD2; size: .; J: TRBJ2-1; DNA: TGTGCCAGCAGCCCCTCCACTAGCGGGGGGGCAAGGGAGCAGTTCTTC; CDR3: CASSPSTSGGAREQFF
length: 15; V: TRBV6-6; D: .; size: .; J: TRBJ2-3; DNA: TGTGCCAGCAGCTCATCTGTTGGGGCCGCAGATACGCAGTATTTT; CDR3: CASSSSVGAADTQYF
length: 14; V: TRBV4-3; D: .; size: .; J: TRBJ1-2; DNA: TGCGCCAGCAGCCAAGCAGGGGCGATAAGTGGCTACACCTTC; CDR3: CASSQAGAISGYTF
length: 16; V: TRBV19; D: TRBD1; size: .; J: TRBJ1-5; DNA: TGTGCCAGTAGTATCATTGGGACAGGGGACCATCAGCCCCAGCATTTT; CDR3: CASSIIGTGDHQPQHF
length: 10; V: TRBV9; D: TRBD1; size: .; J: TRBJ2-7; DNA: TGTGCCAGCAGCGCACGGGACAGAAACTTC; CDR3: CASSARDRNF
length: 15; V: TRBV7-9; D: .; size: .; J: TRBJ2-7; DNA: TGTGCCAGCAGTCTGGGGCAGGGGGGTCCTTACGAGCAGTACTTC; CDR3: CASSLGQGGPYEQYF
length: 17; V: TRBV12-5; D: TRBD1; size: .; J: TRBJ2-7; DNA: TGTGCTAGTGGTTTCGATCCGGGACAGGGTCTAACCTACGAGCAGTACTTC; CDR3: CASGFDPGQGLTYEQYF
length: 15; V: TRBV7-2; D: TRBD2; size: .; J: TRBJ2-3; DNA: TGTGCCAGCAGCTTAGCAGCGGGGGGCACAGATACGCAGTATTTT; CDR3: CASSLAAGGTDTQYF
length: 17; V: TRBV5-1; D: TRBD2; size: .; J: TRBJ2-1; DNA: TGCGCCAGCAGCTGGGGACTAGCGGGGACTACCTACAATGAGCAGTTCTTC; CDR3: CASSWGLAGTTYNEQFF
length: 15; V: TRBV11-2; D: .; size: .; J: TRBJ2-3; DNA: TGTGCCAGCAGCTTGATCTTAGTAATCGCAGATACGCAGTATTTT; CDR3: CASSLILVIADTQYF
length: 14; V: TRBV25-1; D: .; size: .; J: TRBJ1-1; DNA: TGTGCCAGCAGTGAACAGGGTACCAACACTGAAGCTTTCTTT; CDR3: CASSEQGTNTEAFF
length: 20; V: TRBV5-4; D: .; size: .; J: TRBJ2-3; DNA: TGTGCCAGCAGCCCGGAGTTACAGGGGGCTCTAGCGGGGTCCGGGGATACGCAGTATTTT; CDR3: CASSPELQGALAGSGDTQYF
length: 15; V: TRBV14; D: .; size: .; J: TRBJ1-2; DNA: TGTGCCAGCAGCCCCATCGGACAGCCCTCCTATGGCTACACCTTC; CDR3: CASSPIGQPSYGYTF
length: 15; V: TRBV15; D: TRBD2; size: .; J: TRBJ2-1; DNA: TGTGCCACCACGGTGAGCGGGAGGGTCTACAATGAGCAGTTCTTC; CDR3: CATTVSGRVYNEQFF
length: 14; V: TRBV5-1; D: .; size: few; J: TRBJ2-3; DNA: TGCGCCAGCAGCTTGGGGGAGTCGGCAGATACGCAGTATTTT; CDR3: CASSLGESADTQYF
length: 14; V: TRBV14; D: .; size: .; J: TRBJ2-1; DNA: TGTGCCAGCAGCCAAGGCCTGGTAGCCGGTGAGCAGTTCTTC; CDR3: CASSQGLVAGEQFF
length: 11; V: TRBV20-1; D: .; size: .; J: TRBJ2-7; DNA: TGCAGTGCTAGAGTAGGGGGCGAGCAGTACTTC; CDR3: CSARVGGEQYF
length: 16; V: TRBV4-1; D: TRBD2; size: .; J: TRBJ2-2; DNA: TGCGCCAGCAGCCCCCTCGGGGAGGGAAGCACCGGGGAGCTGTTTTTT; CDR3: CASSPLGEGSTGELFF
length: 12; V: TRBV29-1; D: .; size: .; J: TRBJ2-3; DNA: TGCAGCGTTGAAGGGGGCGCAGATACGCAGTATTTT; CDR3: CSVEGGADTQYF
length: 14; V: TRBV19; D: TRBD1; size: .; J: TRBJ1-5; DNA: TGTGCCAGTAGTATACAGGGGGCTAATCAGCCCCAGCATTTT; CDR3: CASSIQGANQPQHF
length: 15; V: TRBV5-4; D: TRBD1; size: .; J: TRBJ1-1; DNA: TGTGCCAGCAGCCCTGCGGGACAGGGTAACACTGAAGCTTTCTTT; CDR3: CASSPAGQGNTEAFF
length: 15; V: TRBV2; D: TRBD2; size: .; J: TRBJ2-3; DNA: TGTGCCAGTAAACTAGCGGGGGGGCCCCCAGATACGCAGTATTTT; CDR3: CASKLAGGPPDTQYF
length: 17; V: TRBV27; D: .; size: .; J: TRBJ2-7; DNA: TGTGCCAGCAGTTTACGGCGAGGGATAGAAGCTACCTACGAGCAGTACTTC; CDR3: CASSLRRGIEATYEQYF
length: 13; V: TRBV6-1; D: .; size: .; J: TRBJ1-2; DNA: TGTGCCAGCAAGGGACACAATAACTATGGCTACACCTTC; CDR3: CASKGHNNYGYTF
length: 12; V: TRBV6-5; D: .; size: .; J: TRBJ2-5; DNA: TGTGCCAGCAGTGTGGAGGGAGAGACCCAGTACTTC; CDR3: CASSVEGETQYF
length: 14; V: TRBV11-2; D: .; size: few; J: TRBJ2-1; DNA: TGTGCCAGCAGCTTTAACAGGCTTTACAATGAGCAGTTCTTC; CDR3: CASSFNRLYNEQFF
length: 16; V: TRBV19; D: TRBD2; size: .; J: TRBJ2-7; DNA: TGTGCCAGTAGTCCCCTAGCGGGGGGCCTGGGTTACGAGCAGTACTTC; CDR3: CASSPLAGGLGYEQYF
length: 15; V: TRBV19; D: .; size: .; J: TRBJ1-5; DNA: TGTGCCAGTAGTATGTTTGACAGGAACAATCAGCCCCAGCATTTT; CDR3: CASSMFDRNNQPQHF
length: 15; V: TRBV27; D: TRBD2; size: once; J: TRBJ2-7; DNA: TGTGCCAGTAAGTTGGCGGGGGGACTCACCTACGAGCAGTACTTC; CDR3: CASKLAGGLTYEQYF
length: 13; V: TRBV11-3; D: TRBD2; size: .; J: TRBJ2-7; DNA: TGTGCCAGCTTCGGCGGGGGTAGGGACGAGCAGTACTTC; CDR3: CASFGGGRDEQYF
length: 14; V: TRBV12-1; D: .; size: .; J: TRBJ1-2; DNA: TGTGCCAGCAGCTTTGACGGGATTAACTATGGCTACACCTTC; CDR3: CASSFDGINYGYTF
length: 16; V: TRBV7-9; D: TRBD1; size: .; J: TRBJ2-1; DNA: TGTGCCAGCAGCGGGCCGGGACAGGGGATTTACAATGAGCAGTTCTTC; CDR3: CASSGPGQGIYNEQFF
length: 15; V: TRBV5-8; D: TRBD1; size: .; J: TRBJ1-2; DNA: TGTGCCAGCAGCTTGGGCCCGGGACAGGGGAAGGGCTACACCTTC; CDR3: CASSLGPGQGKGYTF
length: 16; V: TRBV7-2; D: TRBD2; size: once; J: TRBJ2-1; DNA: TGTGCCAGCAGCTTAGCGCCCAGCGGGGGGGCGATCGAGCAGTTCTTC; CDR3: CASSLAPSGGAIEQFF
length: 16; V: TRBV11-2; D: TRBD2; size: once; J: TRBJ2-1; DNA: TGTGCCAGCAGCCCGACTAGCGGGGGGGCTAATCATGAGCAGTTCTTC; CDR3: CASSPTSGGANHEQFF
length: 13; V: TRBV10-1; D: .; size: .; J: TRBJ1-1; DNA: TGCGCCAGCGCGAGCGCCGTGAACACTGAAGCTTTCTTT; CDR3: CASASAVNTEAFF